Here is one TCR beta chain with its context. Its antigen specificity is not known. No base-level quality is on record; no much larger clone is a single base apart. V is pared back by 2 bases and J by 4 bases, with 10 bases lying between the germline termini. The CDR3 goes from the cysteine to the phenylalanine over 14 residues. Kept here is only the CDR3 DNA, which spans 42 bases and is read in frame from base 1. The germline V gene specifies KGHDR as CDR1 and SFDVKD as CDR2. The sample is drawn from a study of blood T cell repertoires in COVID-19 (TCRdb year 2020). For the wider study: Samples covering the acute and convalescent phases of COVID-19 were provided by collaborators in the United States, Italy and Spain. The prospective study material was composed of cDNA or gDNA derived from T cells, B-cell-depleted T cells, or PBMCs. Deeply sampled blood TCRbeta repertoires from subjects exposed to, actively infected with, or recovered from COVID-19 were included in the dataset. The repertoires were released in a freely available public database meant as a resource for research on the immune response to SARS-CoV-2. The samples were drawn from the first 160 participants of the ongoing ImmuneRACE study and from 950 to 1,500 subjects provided by 6 global collaborators. Sample metadata almost always included a de-identified subject ID, COVID-19 status, age in years and sex. HLA class I and class II types, where available, came from metadata supplied by the sample provider rather than from assay-based typing.

The immunoSEQ Assay, a bias-controlled multiplex PCR, was used to amplify TCRbeta CDR3 regions from genomic DNA. Under the source paper's analysis protocol: The number of nucleated cells in each sample was estimated from the amplification of reference gene primers within the assay. Sequence reads were collapsed and filtered to measure the absolute abundance of every unique TCRbeta CDR3 rearrangement. For each sample, productive Simpson clonality was calculated as the square root of Simpson's diversity index across productive rearrangements. The table comes from immuneACCESS by way of TCRdb, which keeps in-frame sequences with V and J called. Part of the clones is missing from these tables; in studies checked, under half for an unresolved V gene and the rest for unknown reasons. Clonal size and the V and J genes are those of that table, whereas D and trimming came from the DNA. This sample holds a few hundred thousand clones; 70% to 90% were observed only once. The ten largest clones capture just under 6.5% of the sample.

At one collaborating source in Seattle, patients were enrolled during active infection and were followed longitudinally through the course of disease. The collaborating institutions used their own protocols to collect whole blood in K2EDTA tubes. For TCRbeta analysis, collaborators shipped samples as frozen whole blood, isolated PBMCs, or DNA extracted from either of those sample types. Overall study results and their limits: The quantity of clinical and demographic metadata differed by source and by participant and was supplied without curation.

The chain uses TRBV24-1 and TRBJ2-5, and possibly TRBD1, on 5 matching bases. The clonotype comes from a woman in her forties or fifties with COVID-19, enrolled during active disease. Sequenced material: peripheral blood. The DNA is as follows: TGTGCCACCAGTGATTCCAGGGTACGAGAGACCCAGTACTTC. This gives the protein CATSDSRVRETQYF.